The clone carrying this T cell receptor beta chain was seen once. Authors' analysis steps: The assay estimated nucleated cells by amplifying reference gene primers. Profiling relied on immunoSEQ multiplex PCR, and the TCRdb table lists in-frame clones only, not all of them. V, J and clone size reflect that table, while D and trimming were determined from the DNA. The sample lists around 150,000 clones, 80% to 90% seen once, with approximately 3.5% in the top ten. The data belong to a study of blood T cell repertoires in COVID-19. Across the study: Samples of COVID-19 (acute and convalescent) were obtained from the United States, Italy and Spain. Sample material is recorded as cDNA or gDNA derived from T cells, B-cell-depleted T cells, or PBMCs.

The V end was cut by 6 bases, the J end by 5 bases, with 10 bases between. The CDR3 spans 11 residues. Germline CDR1 is DFQATT and CDR2 is SNEGSKA (reference sequence). The genes are TRBV20-1 and TRBJ1-2, with D possibly TRBD1 on 6 matching bases. Material for sequencing was peripheral blood. This clonotype was obtained from a man aged 65-85 years with acute or convalescent COVID-19. CDR3 bases: TGCAGTGCCAACAGGGTTTATGGCTACACCTTC. Encoded protein: CSANRVYGYTF.